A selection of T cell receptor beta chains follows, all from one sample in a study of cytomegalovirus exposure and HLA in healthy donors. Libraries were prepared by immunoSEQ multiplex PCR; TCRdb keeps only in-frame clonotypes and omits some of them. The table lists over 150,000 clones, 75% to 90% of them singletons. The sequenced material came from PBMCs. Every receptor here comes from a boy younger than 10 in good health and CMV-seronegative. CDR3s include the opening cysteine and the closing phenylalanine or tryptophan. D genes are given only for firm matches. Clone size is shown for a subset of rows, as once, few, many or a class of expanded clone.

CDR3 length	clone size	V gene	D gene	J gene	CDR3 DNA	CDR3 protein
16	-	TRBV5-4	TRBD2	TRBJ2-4	TGTGCCAGCAGCTCCGGGAGGCCCCTAGCCAAAAACATTCAGTACTTC	CASSSGRPLAKNIQYF
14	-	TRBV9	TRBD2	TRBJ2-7	TGTGCCAGCAGCGTTTCCACTAGCGCTCGCGAGCAGTACTTC	CASSVSTSAREQYF
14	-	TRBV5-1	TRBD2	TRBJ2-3	TGCGCCAGCAGCTACGGACTAGTGACAGATACGCAGTATTTT	CASSYGLVTDTQYF
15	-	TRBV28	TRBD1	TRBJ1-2	TGTGCCAGCACCACACTCCGGGACAGGGGGCCGGGCTACACCTTC	CASTTLRDRGPGYTF
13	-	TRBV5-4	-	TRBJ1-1	TGTGCCAGCAGCCCGAGCCTGAACACTGAAGCTTTCTTT	CASSPSLNTEAFF
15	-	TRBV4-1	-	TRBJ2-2	TGCGCCAGCAGCCAAGGACCAGGGGTTGCCGGGGAGCTGTTTTTT	CASSQGPGVAGELFF
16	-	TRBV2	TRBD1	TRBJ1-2	TGTGCCAGCAGTGTCCCCACAGGGGGGACTAACTATGGCTACACCTTC	CASSVPTGGTNYGYTF
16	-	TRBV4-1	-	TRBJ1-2	TGCGCCAGCAGCCAAGAAGTGGCCAGGGTGGACTATGGCTACACCTTC	CASSQEVARVDYGYTF
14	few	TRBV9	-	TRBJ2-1	TGTGCCAGCAATCGCGCGGGGCCCGGCAATGAGCAGTTCTTC	CASNRAGPGNEQFF
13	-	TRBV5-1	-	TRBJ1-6	TGCGCCAGCAGCCCGAGTGACATTTTCACCCTCCACTTT	CASSPSDIFTLHF
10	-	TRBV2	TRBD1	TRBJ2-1	TGTGCCAGCCTGGACAGGGTATATTTCTTC	CASLDRVYFF
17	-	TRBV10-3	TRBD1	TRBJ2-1	TGTGCCATCAGTGAGTATAGAGACAGGGAGTTTAAAAATGAGCAGTTCTTC	CAISEYRDREFKNEQFF
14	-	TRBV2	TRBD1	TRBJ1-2	TGTGCCAGCAGTGGACAGGGTCATGGCTATGGCTACACCTTC	CASSGQGHGYGYTF
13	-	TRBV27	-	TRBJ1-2	TGTGCCAGCAGCCATGGGGGGAGGTATGGCTACACCTTC	CASSHGGRYGYTF
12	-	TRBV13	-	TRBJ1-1	TGTGCCAGCAAAAGCGGTGGCGGTGAAGCTTTCTTT	CASKSGGGEAFF
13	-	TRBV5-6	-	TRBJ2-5	TGTGCCAGCAGCTTGGCGGGAGCGGAGACCCAGTACTTC	CASSLAGAETQYF
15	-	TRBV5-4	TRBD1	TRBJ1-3	TGTGCCAGCAGCGGGGACAGGGGGCGCGGAAACACCATATATTTT	CASSGDRGRGNTIYF
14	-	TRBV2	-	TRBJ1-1	TGTGCCAGCAGTGAATGGGGGGTTTCTACTGAAGCTTTCTTT	CASSEWGVSTEAFF
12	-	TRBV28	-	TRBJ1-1	TGTGCCAGCAGTTCACGGACATATGAAGCTTTCTTT	CASSSRTYEAFF
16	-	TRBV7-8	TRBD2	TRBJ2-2	TGTGCCAGCAACCCTAGGGGGACTAGTTTGGCCGGGGAGCTGTTTTTT	CASNPRGTSLAGELFF
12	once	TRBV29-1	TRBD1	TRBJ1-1	TGCAGCGCCTACAGGGGCAAGACTGAAGCTTTCTTT	CSAYRGKTEAFF
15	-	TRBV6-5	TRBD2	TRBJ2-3	TGTGCCAGCAGTTCCCCACTAGCGGACACAGATACGCAGTATTTT	CASSSPLADTDTQYF
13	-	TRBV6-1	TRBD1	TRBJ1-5	TGTGCCAGCAGACGACAGGGAAATCAGCCCCAGCATTTT	CASRRQGNQPQHF
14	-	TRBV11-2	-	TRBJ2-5	TGTGCCAGCAGCCGAGACCGGGGGGCAGAGACCCAGTACTTC	CASSRDRGAETQYF
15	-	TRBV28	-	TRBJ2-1	TGTGCCAGCAGTTTGTTCCAGGCCTTAAGCAATGAGCAGTTCTTC	CASSLFQALSNEQFF
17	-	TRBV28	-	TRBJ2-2	TGTGCCAGCAGTTTTACACGGGAGAGACTGAACACCGGGGAGCTGTTTTTT	CASSFTRERLNTGELFF
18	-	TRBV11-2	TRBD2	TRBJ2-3	TGTGCCAGCAGCTTACGACTATCTGTGACTAGCGTGCGAGATACGCAGTATTTT	CASSLRLSVTSVRDTQYF
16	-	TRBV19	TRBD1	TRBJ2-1	TGTTCCACTTTCGGACAGTCAGGGGGCTCCTACAATGAGCAGTTCTTC	CSTFGQSGGSYNEQFF
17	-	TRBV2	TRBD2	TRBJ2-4	TGTGCCAGCAGTGAAAGCCTGGGACGGGAGGGCCGAAACATTCAGTACTTC	CASSESLGREGRNIQYF
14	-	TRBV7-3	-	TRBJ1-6	TGTGCCAGCAGCATTACAGGGAGCGGTTCACCCCTCCACTTT	CASSITGSGSPLHF
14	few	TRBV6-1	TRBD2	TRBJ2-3	TGTGCCAGGGGGACTAGCGGGGACACAGATACGCAGTATTTT	CARGTSGDTDTQYF
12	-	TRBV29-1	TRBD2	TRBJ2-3	TGCAGCGTTGGGCTAGCGGGAGGGTGGAAGTATTTT	CSVGLAGGWKYF